These 4 T cell receptor beta chains were sequenced from one sample in a study of blood T cell repertoires in COVID-19. Method: immunoSEQ multiplex PCR; TCRdb's copy keeps in-frame clones and lacks some. The profile shows 440,000 or so clones, 89% of them singletons. Material for sequencing was peripheral blood. The receptors originated from a woman in her 40s with COVID-19, enrolled during active disease.

V usage is TRBV7-9 and J usage is TRBJ2-1, with D possibly TRBD1 on 5 matching bases. Deletions cut 1 base from V and 0 bases from J, with 7 bases between. This CDR3 spans 15 amino acids. Germline V gives CDR1 SEHNR, CDR2 FQNEAQ (reference sequence). The chain's CDR3 is CASSLGQGSYNEQFF. The CDR3, as DNA: TGTGCCAGCAGCTTAGGGCAGGGCTCCTACAATGAGCAGTTCTTC.

J is TRBJ1-4 and V is TRBV28, with TRBD1 identical over 9 bases. Germline lookup yields CDR1 MDHEN and CDR2 SYDVKM. This CDR3 has 18 residues. The V segment lost 5 bases and the J segment 4 bases; nucleotides outside the gene matches: 14. The CDR3: CASSPIRDTDRGNEKLFF. CDR3 sequence (DNA): TGTGCCAGCAGTCCCATCCGGGACACGGACAGGGGTAATGAAAAACTGTTTTTT.

The chain combines TRBV10-2 with TRBJ1-2, with D uncertain. The germline V gene encodes CDR1 WSHSY and CDR2 SAAADI. The CDR3 contains 13 residues. With 9 bases removed from V and 0 bases from J, the gap between germline ends came to 11 bases. CDR3 loop: CASCQAPNYGYTF. CDR3 sequence (DNA): TGCGCCAGTTGTCAGGCACCTAACTATGGCTACACCTTC.

The rearrangement links TRBV27 to TRBJ1-1; unclear D gene. CDR1 is MNHEY and CDR2 is SMNVEV in the germline V gene (reference sequence). V was shortened by 4 bases and J by 1 base, with 10 bases between the two germline ends. This CDR3 region has 14 residues. The CDR3 sequence: CASSSVLRNTEAFF. The CDR3 DNA is TGTGCCAGCAGTTCCGTGCTACGGAACACTGAAGCTTTCTTT.